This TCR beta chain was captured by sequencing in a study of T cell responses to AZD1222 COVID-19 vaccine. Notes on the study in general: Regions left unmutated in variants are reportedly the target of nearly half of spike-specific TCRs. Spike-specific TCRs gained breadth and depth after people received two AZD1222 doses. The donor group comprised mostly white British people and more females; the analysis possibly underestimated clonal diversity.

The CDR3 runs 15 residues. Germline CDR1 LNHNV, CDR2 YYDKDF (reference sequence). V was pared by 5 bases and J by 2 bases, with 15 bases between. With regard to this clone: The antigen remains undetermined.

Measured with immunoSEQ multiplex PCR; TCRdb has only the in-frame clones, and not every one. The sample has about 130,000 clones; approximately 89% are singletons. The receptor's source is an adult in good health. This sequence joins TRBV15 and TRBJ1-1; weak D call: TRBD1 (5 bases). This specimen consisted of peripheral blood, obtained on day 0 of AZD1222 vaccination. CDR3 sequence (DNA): TGTGCCACCAGCTGGAGGGGCAATCGTAACACTGAAGCTTTCTTT. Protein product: CATSWRGNRNTEAFF.